The clone carrying this T cell receptor beta chain was picked up a small number of times. This entry comes from a study of control samples from healthy donors and cancer patients. The table came from immunoSEQ multiplex PCR; TCRdb's copy has only in-frame clones and leaves some out. Of approximately 82,000 clones in the sample, more than 70% were seen once. CDR3 length: 13 residues. Trimming pared 3 bases from V and 8 bases from J, leaving 16 bases between. Germline V gene sequence: CDR1 DFQATT, CDR2 SNEGSKA (reference sequence). The chain is built from TRBV20-1 and TRBJ1-1, with a possible D match to TRBD1 (5 bases). The sample was blood. The sequence derives from a man between 45 and 60 years old in good health. The CDR3 loop is CSASQGKLSEAFF. The CDR3 DNA reads as TGCAGTGCTAGTCAGGGAAAACTGTCCGAAGCTTTCTTT.